Listed below are T cell receptor beta chains from one sample, sequenced in a study of Tregs in tolerant kidney transplant recipients. Assay: immunoSEQ multiplex PCR; the TCRdb copy retains only in-frame clones and omits some. The sample lists tens of thousands of clones; roughly 90% were seen once. The source material was CD4+ T cells from blood (PBMCs), sampled 24 months after the transplant. These receptors were obtained from a human patient who received a combined kidney and bone marrow transplant. Some T cells may be graft donor cells. Both conserved end residues are part of each CDR3. A D gene is named only where the DNA matches it firmly. A clone size is listed for some rows: how often the clone was seen (once, few, many), or a class if it is expanded.

TGCGCCAGCAGCTTGCAGGGTCCCGAGACCCAGTACTTC CASSLQGPETQYF TRBV5-1 - TRBJ2-5 -
TGTGCCAGCAGGGGCGGGGGAGGGATTACCGGGGAGCTGTTTTTT CASRGGGGITGELFF TRBV7-2 TRBD2 TRBJ2-2 once
TGTGCCAGCAGTTCTACTCACCGCGAGCAGTACTTC CASSSTHREQYF TRBV6-5 - TRBJ2-7 -
TGTGCCAGCAGCGACCCAGGGACAGCAGATGAAAAACTGTTTTTT CASSDPGTADEKLFF TRBV6-1 TRBD1 TRBJ1-4 -
TGTGCCAGCAGCACCTATGGGGCGGCCCACTACAATGAGCAGTTCTTC CASSTYGAAHYNEQFF TRBV5-4 - TRBJ2-1 once
TGTGCCAGCTCACCAGTTACAGGACGTGGGGCCAACGTCCTGACTTTC CASSPVTGRGANVLTF TRBV18 - TRBJ2-6 -
TGTGCCAGCAGCTTTCGTGGACAGGCCTCTGAAGCTTTCTTT CASSFRGQASEAFF TRBV7-6 TRBD1 TRBJ1-1 -
TGTGCCAGCAGCCCTCGTCCAGAGGGAGCTGAAGCTTTCTTT CASSPRPEGAEAFF TRBV9 - TRBJ1-1 -
TGCGCCAGCAGCCTCCGTTACGAGCGGGGAGGGGAGACCCAGTACTTC CASSLRYERGGETQYF TRBV5-1 TRBD2 TRBJ2-5 -
TGTGCCAGCTCCCCTAGGGGGGGCACTGAAGCTTTCTTT CASSPRGGTEAFF TRBV18 - TRBJ1-1 once
TGTGCCAGCAGTCTAGCGGGGGACTACAATGAGCAGTTCTTC CASSLAGDYNEQFF TRBV7-7 TRBD2 TRBJ2-1 -
TGTGCCAGCAGTGACCAGTTTCTAGCGGGAGGGAGTGGGGAGCTGTTTTTT CASSDQFLAGGSGELFF TRBV6-4 TRBD2 TRBJ2-2 -
TGCGCCAGCAGCACAGGACAGGGTACTATTGGCTACACCTTC CASSTGQGTIGYTF TRBV5-1 TRBD1 TRBJ1-2 -
TGTGCCAGTAACCCCCAACAGGGGGCTAAAGAAAAACTGTTTTTT CASNPQQGAKEKLFF TRBV19 TRBD1 TRBJ1-4 -
TGCAGCGTTGAAGGTCTAGCGGGAGTGACAGATACGCAGTATTTT CSVEGLAGVTDTQYF TRBV29-1 TRBD2 TRBJ2-3 -
TGTGCCAGTAGTATAGCCCCCTATGACAATGAGCAGTTCTTC CASSIAPYDNEQFF TRBV19 - TRBJ2-1 -
TGTGCCAGCAGTTGGAGCGCCCAAAGCTACTACGAGCAGTACTTC CASSWSAQSYYEQYF TRBV6-1 - TRBJ2-7 -
TGTGCCTGGAAGCGGATTAGCACAGATACGCAGTATTTT CAWKRISTDTQYF TRBV30 - TRBJ2-3 -
TGCGCCAGCAGCCACGGACTAGCGGACAATGAGCAGTTCTTC CASSHGLADNEQFF TRBV4-1 TRBD2 TRBJ2-1 -
TGCAGTGCTGGGTCCATGGAGGGCTACACCTTC CSAGSMEGYTF TRBV20-1 - TRBJ1-2 -
TGTGCCAGCAGCTTGGGACAGGGATGGAGCTACGAGCAGTACTTC CASSLGQGWSYEQYF TRBV13 TRBD1 TRBJ2-7 -
TGTGCCAGCTCACCCCTTAGCGGGGGGATCGATACGCAGTATTTT CASSPLSGGIDTQYF TRBV18 TRBD2 TRBJ2-3 few
TGTGCCAGCAGCCACCGGGACAGGGTATATGGCTACACCTTC CASSHRDRVYGYTF TRBV7-9 TRBD1 TRBJ1-2 -
TGTGCCAGTAGTCCCTCCGGCAGGTATAATGAAAAACTGTTTTTT CASSPSGRYNEKLFF TRBV19 - TRBJ1-4 few
TGTGCCAGCAGCTTTTCACCGGGCTATGGCTACACCTTC CASSFSPGYGYTF TRBV7-9 - TRBJ1-2 once
TGTGCCAGCAGTTTTTTGGGGGGACAGGGGAACACCATATATTTT CASSFLGGQGNTIYF TRBV27 TRBD1 TRBJ1-3 -
TGTGCCAGCAGCTTAGAGCCGGGCAATGAGCAGTTCTTC CASSLEPGNEQFF TRBV11-3 - TRBJ2-1 -
TGTGCCAGCAGCTTGGCCCCCCGAGGCTCCTACAATGAGCAGTTCTTC CASSLAPRGSYNEQFF TRBV5-4 - TRBJ2-1 -
TGTGCCTGGAGTAAGGGACAGCCGAATGAAAAACTGTTTTTT CAWSKGQPNEKLFF TRBV30 TRBD1 TRBJ1-4 -
TGTGCCAGCGGGAGGGGACTCCTCGTGGGCGGGGAGCTGTTTTTT CASGRGLLVGGELFF TRBV2 TRBD2 TRBJ2-2 -
TGTGCCAGCAGCTTAGTCTTAGAGGACTATGGCTACACCTTC CASSLVLEDYGYTF TRBV7-2 - TRBJ1-2 -
TGTGCCTGGAGTATGACTAGCGGGAGTAAACAAGGGCAGTTCTTC CAWSMTSGSKQGQFF TRBV30 TRBD2 TRBJ2-1 -
TGCGCCAGCAGGAGGGGACTAGCGGGAGTTGATGGGCAGTTCTTC CASRRGLAGVDGQFF TRBV4-1 TRBD2 TRBJ2-1 -
TGCGCCAGCAGCCAAGATCCCCGCGGTACGCAGTATTTT CASSQDPRGTQYF TRBV4-3 - TRBJ2-3 -
TGTGCCAGCAGCTTCAGTCCCAATCAGCCCCAGCATTTT CASSFSPNQPQHF TRBV7-2 - TRBJ1-5 -
TGTGCCAGCAGTACGACAGGGGGCTATGAGCAGTTCTTC CASSTTGGYEQFF TRBV6-6 TRBD1 TRBJ2-1 few
TGTGCCAGCAGCTTGAAGCGGGGGGGCTACGAGCAGTACTTC CASSLKRGGYEQYF TRBV5-4 TRBD2 TRBJ2-7 -
TGCGCCAGCAGCTTGGAACAGGGGGGAACAGAGACCCAGTACTTC CASSLEQGGTETQYF TRBV5-1 TRBD1 TRBJ2-5 -
TGTGCCTGGAGTCCACTCGGAAGGGAGCAGTACTTC CAWSPLGREQYF TRBV30 - TRBJ2-5 -
TGTGCCTGGAGGGCCACCTTCAATCAGCCCCAGCATTTT CAWRATFNQPQHF TRBV30 - TRBJ1-5 -
TGTGCCAGCAGACGAGTCGGCGGGGTCGTGGGCTACACCTTC CASRRVGGVVGYTF TRBV11-2 - TRBJ1-2 -
TGTGCCAGCAGCTTAGTTACCGGGACAGAGTACGGCTACACCTTC CASSLVTGTEYGYTF TRBV7-2 TRBD1 TRBJ1-2 -